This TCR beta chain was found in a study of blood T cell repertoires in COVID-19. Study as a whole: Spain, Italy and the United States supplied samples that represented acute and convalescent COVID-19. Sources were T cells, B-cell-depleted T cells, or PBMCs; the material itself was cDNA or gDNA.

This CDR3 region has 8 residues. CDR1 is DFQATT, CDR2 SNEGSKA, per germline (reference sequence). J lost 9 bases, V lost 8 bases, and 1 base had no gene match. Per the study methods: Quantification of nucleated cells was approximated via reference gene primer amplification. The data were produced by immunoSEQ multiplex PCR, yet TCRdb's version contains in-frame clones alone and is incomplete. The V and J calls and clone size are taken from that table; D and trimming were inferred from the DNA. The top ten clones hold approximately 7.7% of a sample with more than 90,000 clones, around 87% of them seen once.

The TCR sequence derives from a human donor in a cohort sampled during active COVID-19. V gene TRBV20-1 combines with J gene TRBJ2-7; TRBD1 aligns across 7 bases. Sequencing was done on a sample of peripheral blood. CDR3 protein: CSPGGQYF. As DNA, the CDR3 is TGCAGTCCAGGGGGGCAGTACTTC.